This T cell receptor (delta chain) stems from a study of gamma-delta T cells after stem cell transplantation. TCRdb re-called the RT-PCR reads with CATT. The sample includes some 12,000 delta-chain clones, 38% of them seen just once. This clone has a handful of counts. V lost 0 bases and J lost 0; bases outside the gene matches: 10. The CDR3 is made up of 22 amino acids. Germline CDR1 is GEAIGNYY and CDR2 is EKD. The rearrangement uses TRDV2 and TRDJ3, with 13 bases identical to TRDD3. The sequence derives from a human donor. It is not recorded whose cells these are; they may come from a transplant donor. Sequencing used gamma-delta T cells. The CDR3 region has the DNA TGTGCCTGTGACACCGCAATGTACTGGGGGATACGGAGCTCCTGGGACACCCGACAGATGTTTTTC. Translating it yields CACDTAMYWGIRSSWDTRQMFF.